This passage covers 12 T cell receptor beta chains from one sample sequenced in a study of OX40 agonist ivuxolimab in advanced cancers. Profiling relied on immunoSEQ multiplex PCR, and the TCRdb table lists in-frame clones only, not all of them. The sample lists 30,000 or so clones, more than 60% seen once, with more than 12% in the top ten. Material: CD4+ or CD8+ T cells sorted from blood, obtained in a trial of the OX40 agonist ivuxolimab. The receptors stem from an adult with an advanced solid tumor such as melanoma, head and neck, liver or kidney cancer.

The genes are TRBV5-4 and TRBJ2-3, with TRBD1 matching 9 bases. With 4 bases clipped from V and 5 bases from J, the junction kept 2 bases outside the gene matches. In germline, CDR1 is SGHNT, CDR2 YYREEE (reference sequence). The length of the CDR3 is 13 residues. The CDR3, as DNA: TGTGCCAGCAGCCCGACAGGGGGAGATACGCAGTATTTT. This sequence encodes CASSPTGGDTQYF.

V gene TRBV5-1 combines with J gene TRBJ2-2; TRBD1 is a possible D gene (6 bases). The CDR3 has 17 residues. V was clipped by 5 bases and J by 0 bases, with 17 bases between them. Germline V lookup: CDR1 SGHRS, CDR2 YFSETQ. CDR3 sequence reads: CASSPTAAGANTGELFF. CDR3 nucleotide sequence: TGCGCCAGCAGTCCCACTGCCGCAGGGGCGAACACCGGGGAGCTGTTTTTT.

This clone was seen only once. The chain carries TRBV7-9 and TRBJ2-7; 10 nucleotides align to TRBD2. The CDR3 sequence is 12 residues long. Germline V lookup: CDR1 SEHNR, CDR2 FQNEAQ (reference sequence). With 2 bases clipped from V and 13 bases from J, the junction kept 5 bases outside the gene matches. The CDR3 protein is CASSLHSGGPYF. The DNA for the CDR3 is TGTGCCAGCAGCTTACATAGCGGGGGGCCCTACTTC.

The CDR3 DNA is TGTGCCAGCAGCCTAAGGGGTAGCTCCTACAATGAGCAGTTCTTC. This codes for CASSLRGSSYNEQFF. The gene calls are TRBV11-3 and TRBJ2-1; D is perhaps TRBD1 (5 bases). The CDR3 is 15 residues long. V lost 5 bases to trimming and J lost 0 bases, with 11 bases between them. Germline V gives CDR1 SGHNT, CDR2 YENEEA. Complete variable domain (other parts from reference TRBV11-3 and TRBJ2-1): EAGVVQSPRYKIIEKKQPVAFWCNPISGHNTLYWYLQNLGQGPELLIRYENEEAVDDSQLPKDRFSAERLKGVDSTLKIQPAELGDSAVYLCASSLRGSSYNEQFFGPGTRLTVL.

There are a few counts of this clone. The genes are TRBV11-2 and TRBJ2-1; 8 bases line up with TRBD2. With 5 bases clipped from V and 0 bases from J, the junction kept 6 bases outside the gene matches. This CDR3 comprises 16 residues. Looked up from germline, CDR1 is SGHAT and CDR2 is FQNNGV. CDR3 in amino acids: CASSPLSGSSYNEQFF. The CDR3, as DNA: TGTGCCAGCAGCCCACTAAGCGGGAGCTCCTACAATGAGCAGTTCTTC. Supplemented by reference TRBV11-2 and TRBJ2-1, the full variable domain reads EAGVAQSPRYKIIEKRQSVAFWCNPISGHATLYWYQQILGQGPKLLIQFQNNGVVDDSQLPKDRFSAERLKGVDSTLKIQPAKLEDSAVYLCASSPLSGSSYNEQFFGPGTRLTVL.

The gene calls are TRBV7-3 and TRBJ2-5; 7 positions match TRBD1. The CDR3 spans 16 residues. The germline CDR1 and CDR2 sequences are SGHTA and FQGTGA. Trimming removed 1 base from V and 3 bases from J; junction bases left unmatched: 8. CDR3 DNA: TGTGCCAGCAGCTTAAAAGGGACAGTCCGAGAAGAGACCCAGTACTTC. Its protein is CASSLKGTVREETQYF.

This sequence joins TRBV14 and TRBJ2-1, with D uncertain. CDR1 and CDR2 from the germline V gene are SGHDN and FVKESK. Trimming took 2 bases from V and 7 from J, leaving 12 bases between them. This CDR3 spans 14 amino acids. The DNA for the CDR3 is TGTGCCAGCAGCCAAATGGGCCTGGGGAATGAGCAGTTCTTC. This codes for CASSQMGLGNEQFF.

This clone appeared once. V gene TRBV11-2 combines with J gene TRBJ1-1; 7 nucleotides agree with TRBD1. This CDR3 is built from 18 residues. Germline loops: CDR1 SGHAT, CDR2 FQNNGV. V trimming: 6 bases; J trimming: 0 bases; junction bases outside the gene matches: 16. The CDR3: CASRSRWTGGHMNTEAFF. DNA for the CDR3: TGTGCCAGCAGGTCCCGGTGGACAGGCGGTCACATGAACACTGAAGCTTTCTTT.

This clone was seen only a few times. This CDR3 reads CASSVAGQPAANEKLFF. In DNA form, the CDR3 reads TGTGCCAGCAGCGTAGCGGGACAGCCCGCAGCTAATGAAAAACTGTTTTTT. This rearrangement joins TRBV9 to TRBJ1-4; TRBD1 matches at 7 bases. The ends lost 0 bases at V and 3 bases at J; junction bases unmatched: 8. The CDR3 length is 17 residues. Germline V lookup: CDR1 SGDLS, CDR2 YYNGEE.

J is TRBJ2-3 and V is TRBV29-1; 9 nucleotides line up with TRBD2. J lost 0 bases, V lost 4 bases, and 5 bases had no gene match. Germline CDR1 is SQVTM and CDR2 is ANQGSEA. This CDR3 has 15 residues. The CDR3 DNA sequence: TGCAGCGTTGGATGGCTAGCGGGAAGCACAGATACGCAGTATTTT. Encoded protein: CSVGWLAGSTDTQYF.

This clone has a handful of counts. The genes are TRBV7-2 and TRBJ1-5, with D possibly being TRBD1 (6 bases). The V end lost 7 bases, the J end lost 9 bases, and 13 bases lay between the germline ends. CDR1 is SGHTA, CDR2 FQGNSA, per germline. This CDR3 region has 12 residues. The CDR3 region is CASNSGALPQHF. CDR3 in DNA: TGTGCCAGCAATTCAGGGGCATTGCCCCAGCATTTT.

The chain recombines TRBV7-2 with TRBJ1-1, with D hard to call. Trimming cost V 1 base and J 2 bases, with 5 bases left between them. The CDR3 consists of 13 residues. The germline gives CDR1 SGHTA, CDR2 FQGNSA. CDR3 coding DNA: TGTGCCAGCAGCTTAGAAACAAACACTGAAGCTTTCTTT. Its protein is CASSLETNTEAFF. The full variable domain, completed using reference TRBV7-2 and TRBJ1-1, is GAGVSQSPSNKVTEKGKDVELRCDPISGHTALYWYRQSLGQGLEFLIYFQGNSAPDKSGLPSDRFSAERTGGSVSTLTIQRTQQEDSAVYLCASSLETNTEAFFGQGTRLTVV.